Included here is one TCR beta chain sequence, with context. Profiled with immunoSEQ multiplex PCR; TCRdb holds only in-frame clones, not every one. The sample holds about 23,000 clones; roughly 90% are singletons and the top ten take around 25%. The sample is drawn from a study of PD-1 blockade in classical Hodgkin lymphoma. J lost 3 bases, V lost 0 bases, and 13 bases had no gene match. The CDR3 covers 19 residues. Germline loops: CDR1 SGHKS, CDR2 YYEKEE (reference sequence). Described time point: cycle 4 day 1 (C4D1), after 6 weeks of nivolumab. Relapses following autologous stem cell transplantation were seen in all patients, with brentuximab vedotin exposure varying.

This material consisted of peripheral blood mononuclear cells (PBMCs), taken before the fourth cycle of nivolumab. The chain combines TRBV5-5 with TRBJ2-7; TRBD2 matches 12 bases. This TCR was recovered from a human donor with classical Hodgkin lymphoma. The CDR3, as DNA: TGTGCCAGCAGCTTGGCCCTAGGAACTGGACTAGCGGGAAACTACGAGCAGTACTTC. Its protein product is CASSLALGTGLAGNYEQYF. Full variable domain (missing parts from reference TRBV5-5 and TRBJ2-7): DAGVTQSPTHLIKTRGQQVTLRCSPISGHKSVSWYQQVLGQGPQFIFQYYEKEERGRGNFPDRFSARQFPNYSSELNVNALLLGDSALYLCASSLALGTGLAGNYEQYFGPGTRLTVT.